Below are 12 T cell receptor beta chains sequenced from a single sample in a study of CD8+ T cells in alopecia areata. Following RNA extraction, reverse transcription yielded cDNA that acted as the sequencing template. Some clones are missing from TCRdb's copy, which holds only in-frame ones; the method was immunoSEQ multiplex PCR. The table lists a few hundred thousand clones, about two thirds of them singletons, with under 1.5% in the top ten. The source material was CD4+ T cells sorted from blood, sampled at week 0. The receptors derive from a human donor with alopecia areata.

The chain uses TRBV29-1 and TRBJ1-2; TRBD1 is a possible D gene (5 bases). CDR1 is SQVTM and CDR2 is ANQGSEA in the germline V gene. The CDR3 sequence is 13 residues long. Trimming left V 7 bases short and J 2 bases short, with 14 bases between. The CDR3 sequence: CSAGRWGNYGYTF. The CDR3 DNA reads TGCAGCGCCGGGCGCTGGGGCAACTATGGCTACACCTTC. Filled out from reference TRBV29-1 and TRBJ1-2, the complete variable domain reads SAVISQKPSRDICQRGTSLTIQCQVDSQVTMMFWYRQQPGQSLTLIATANQGSEATYESGFVIDKFPISRPNLTFSTLTVSNMSPEDSSIYLCSAGRWGNYGYTFGSGTRLTVV.

The chain employs TRBV27 and TRBJ2-7, with D perhaps TRBD1 (6 bases). The CDR3 spans 12 residues. The germline CDR1 and CDR2 sequences are MNHEY and SMNVEV (reference sequence). The V gene lost 3 bases and the J gene lost 6 bases, with 9 bases spanning the gap. The CDR3 DNA sequence: TGTGCCAGCAGTTTCAGGGGAAGCGAGCAGTACTTC. Translated, it gives CASSFRGSEQYF.

There are a few counts of this clone. This chain uses TRBV2 with TRBJ2-5; TRBD2 might be the D (6 bases). The CDR3 runs 15 residues. V gave up 7 bases and J gave up 5 bases, with 20 bases separating them. Germline V lookup: CDR1 SNHLY, CDR2 FYNNEI. The CDR3 protein is CASTLGLPAWETQYF. The CDR3 region has the DNA TGTGCCAGCACCTTAGGACTACCCGCGTGGGAGACCCAGTACTTC.

The chain combines TRBV2 with TRBJ2-7, with D perhaps TRBD1 (5 bases). Trimming removed 2 bases at V and 2 bases at J, with 7 bases between. CDR3 length: 13 amino acids. Looked up from germline, CDR1 is SNHLY and CDR2 is FYNNEI. The CDR3 reads CASSEWGTYEQYF. CDR3 bases: TGTGCCAGCAGTGAATGGGGCACCTACGAGCAGTACTTC. The full variable domain, completed using reference TRBV2 and TRBJ2-7, is EPEVTQTPSHQVTQMGQEVILRCVPISNHLYFYWYRQILGQKVEFLVSFYNNEISEKSEIFDDQFSVERPDGSNFTLKIRSTKLEDSAMYFCASSEWGTYEQYFGPGTRLTVT.

The rearrangement links TRBV11-2 to TRBJ2-1; D unclear. CDR1 is SGHAT, CDR2 FQNNGV, per germline. Trimming shortened V by 5 bases and J by 0 bases, and 8 bases separated the two germline ends. The CDR3 loop spans 14 amino acids. The CDR3 is CASSPTSSYNEQFF. CDR3 in DNA: TGTGCCAGCAGCCCCACGAGCTCCTACAATGAGCAGTTCTTC.

This chain connects TRBV5-4 to TRBJ2-6; D remains unclear. V lost 0 bases to trimming and J lost 0 bases, with 4 bases between them. Germline-derived CDR1 and CDR2 are SGHNT and YYREEE (reference sequence). The CDR3 runs to 15 residues. CDR3 nucleotides: TGTGCCAGCAGCTTGGGCAGCTCTGGGGCCAACGTCCTGACTTTC. Protein: CASSLGSSGANVLTF.

The chain employs TRBV30 and TRBJ1-2; 7 bases align to TRBD1. This CDR3 contains 11 residues. CDR1 and CDR2 from the germline V gene are GTSNPN and SVGIG (reference sequence). V lost 4 bases to trimming and J lost 6 bases; unmatched junction nucleotides: 2. CDR3 DNA: TGTGCCTGGACACAGGGGAATGGCTACACCTTC. It encodes CAWTQGNGYTF.

This clone was detected only a few times. The CDR3, as DNA: TGCAGCGTTGAAGATGATGCCGAGAACTATGGCTACACCTTC. It specifies CSVEDDAENYGYTF. This sequence joins TRBV29-1 and TRBJ1-2, with unresolved D. CDR1 and CDR2 from the germline V gene are SQVTM and ANQGSEA. V gave up 0 bases and J gave up 2 bases, with 10 bases separating them. This CDR3 contains 14 residues.

The chain uses TRBV5-1 and TRBJ2-1, with 7 bases that match TRBD1. Losses at the gene ends were 4 bases for V and 7 bases for J; bases not matched to a gene: 14. The germline gives CDR1 SGHRS, CDR2 YFSETQ. The CDR3 is made up of 16 amino acids. The CDR3 DNA follows: TGCGCCAGCAGCCACCTGACGGATCTCAGGGGGAATGAGCAGTTCTTC. The encoded protein is CASSHLTDLRGNEQFF.

The chain recombines TRBV5-1 with TRBJ2-5; 9 positions agree with TRBD1. Per germline, CDR1 SGHRS and CDR2 YFSETQ. V shed 0 bases, J shed 5 bases, and the junction held 5 bases outside the gene matches. This CDR3 has 15 residues. The CDR3 here is CASSLAGTGKETQYF. CDR3 nucleotide sequence: TGCGCCAGCAGCTTGGCGGGGACAGGGAAGGAGACCCAGTACTTC.

The genes are TRBV30 and TRBJ2-1; no reliable D call. V dropped 7 bases and J dropped 0 bases, with 16 bases sitting between them. Germline assignment: CDR1 GTSNPN and CDR2 SVGIG (reference sequence). The CDR3 has 15 residues. CDR3 DNA: TGTGCCTTTCAAAGCGCCCCTCCCTCCTACAATGAGCAGTTCTTC. This translates into CAFQSAPPSYNEQFF.

This clone has a handful of counts. V usage is TRBV5-1 and J usage is TRBJ2-3; 11 nucleotides agree with TRBD2. J lost 4 bases, V lost 5 bases, and 3 bases had no gene match. The CDR3 extends over 14 amino acids. Germline CDR1 SGHRS, CDR2 YFSETQ. CDR3 sequence reads: CASSSTSGADTQYF. In nucleotides, the CDR3 is TGCGCCAGCAGTTCGACTAGCGGGGCAGATACGCAGTATTTT.